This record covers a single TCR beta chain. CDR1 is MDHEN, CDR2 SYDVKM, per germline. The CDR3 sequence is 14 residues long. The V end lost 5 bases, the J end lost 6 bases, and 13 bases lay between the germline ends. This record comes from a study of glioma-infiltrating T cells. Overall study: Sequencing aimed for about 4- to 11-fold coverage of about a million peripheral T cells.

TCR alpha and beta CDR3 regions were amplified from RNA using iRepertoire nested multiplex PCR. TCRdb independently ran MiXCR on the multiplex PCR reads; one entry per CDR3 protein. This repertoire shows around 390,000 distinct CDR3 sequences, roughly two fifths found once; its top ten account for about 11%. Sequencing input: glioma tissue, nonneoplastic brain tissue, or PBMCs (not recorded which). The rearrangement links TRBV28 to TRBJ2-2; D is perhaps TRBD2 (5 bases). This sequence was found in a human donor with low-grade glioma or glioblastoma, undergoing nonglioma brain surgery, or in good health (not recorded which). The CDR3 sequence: CASSLQVEAGELFF. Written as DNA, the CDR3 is TGTGCCAGCAGTCTCCAGGTGGAGGCCGGGGAGCTGTTTTTT.